The 15 T cell receptor beta chains listed next were all sequenced from one sample in a study of monozygotic twins with inflammatory bowel disease. TCRdb reprocessed the 5' RACE reads, keeping one entry per CDR3 protein, no DNA. Its listing shows about 300,000 distinct CDR3 sequences. Sequenced: blood. Every receptor here comes from a human donor with ulcerative colitis or Crohn's disease, or a healthy co-twin of an affected twin (not recorded which).

The V gene is TRBV6-5, the J gene TRBJ1-1; TCRdb gives TRBD1 as the D gene, but with no DNA this cannot be confirmed. Looked up from germline, CDR1 is MNHEY and CDR2 is SVGAGI. CDR3 length: 14 residues. The CDR3: CASSYAQGNTEAFF.

This chain joins TRBV12-3 or TRBV12-4 and TRBJ1-1; TCRdb's D call, TRBD1, is unchecked because there is no DNA. This CDR3 comprises 14 residues. Here the CDR3 reads CASSPRQANTEAFF.

The CDR3 loop is CSARDLARQGVTDTQYF. The chain carries TRBV20-1 and TRBJ2-3; the D call of TRBD1 rests on TCRdb alone, since no DNA is present to check it. The germline V gene encodes CDR1 DFQATT and CDR2 SNEGSKA (reference sequence). The CDR3 loop spans 17 amino acids.

V gene TRBV20-1 combines with J gene TRBJ1-1; checking the TCRdb D call of TRBD1 is not possible without DNA. Germline V lookup: CDR1 DFQATT, CDR2 SNEGSKA (reference sequence). This CDR3 has 14 residues. The CDR3 sequence: CSAKQGAGNTEAFF.

The CDR3 is CSARGYNEQFF. The V gene is TRBV20-1, the J gene TRBJ2-1. Germline CDR1 DFQATT, CDR2 SNEGSKA (reference sequence). CDR3 size: 11 residues.

The chain joins TRBV5-4 to TRBJ2-2; TCRdb names TRBD1, which stays unverified in the absence of DNA. The CDR3 loop spans 15 amino acids. The V gene's germline CDR1 is SGHNT and CDR2 YYREEE (reference sequence). This CDR3 reads CASSLDQGRAGELFF.

The rearrangement links TRBV15 to TRBJ1-4. The CDR3 contains 15 residues. Germline CDR1 LNHNV, CDR2 YYDKDF (reference sequence). CDR3 residues: CATSRGFATNEKLFF. Variable domain in full (rest from reference TRBV15 and TRBJ1-4): DAMVIQNPRYQVTQFGKPVTLSCSQTLNHNVMYWYQQKSSQAPKLLFHYYDKDFNNEADTPDNFQSRRPNTSFCFLDIRSPGLGDTAMYLCATSRGFATNEKLFFGSGTQLSVL.

The chain links TRBV7-2 to TRBJ2-7; TCRdb proposes TRBD1, but this gene call is untestable without DNA. Germline V gene lookup returns CDR1 SGHTA and CDR2 FQGNSA. The CDR3 spans 15 residues. CDR3 sequence reads: CASSSGQGHSYEQYF.

The chain combines TRBV4-3 with TRBJ2-5; TCRdb indicates TRBD1, and absent DNA this call remains unverified. The CDR3 runs to 15 residues. Germline V gene sequence: CDR1 LGHNA, CDR2 YSLEER. The CDR3 protein is CASSQGRGGGETQYF.

The CDR3 protein is CASRDSGGSYEQYF. The chain uses TRBV3-1 and TRBJ2-7; the TRBD2 assignment by TCRdb is unverifiable without DNA. This CDR3 has 14 residues. Germline assignment: CDR1 LGHDT and CDR2 YNNKEL (reference sequence).

J is TRBJ1-1 and V is TRBV4-3. CDR3 size: 13 residues. Looked up from germline, CDR1 is LGHNA and CDR2 is YSLEER. The CDR3 spells CASSQWEDTEAFF.

This chain uses TRBV4-3 with TRBJ2-2. Germline-derived CDR1 and CDR2 are LGHNA and YSLEER. CDR3 size: 16 residues. The CDR3 spells CASSQAVSIGTGELFF.

CDR3: CASTPPRGANTGELFF. The chain is built from TRBV7-2 and TRBJ2-2; TCRdb selects TRBD2, and the lack of DNA leaves this call unchecked. Germline-derived CDR1 and CDR2 are SGHTA and FQGNSA. The CDR3 totals 16 residues.

This chain joins TRBV2 and TRBJ2-5; TCRdb reports TRBD1, a call that lacks DNA to check it against. CDR1 and CDR2 from the germline V gene are SNHLY and FYNNEI. The CDR3 contains 15 residues. CDR3 residues: CASSGDRGHQETQYF.

The V call is TRBV28, the J call TRBJ1-5; TCRdb lists TRBD1, though no DNA is available to test this call. The CDR3 spans 14 residues. Per the germline V gene, CDR1 is MDHEN and CDR2 is SYDVKM. The CDR3 here is CASSDRAGEQPQHF.